This TCR beta chain was found in a study of cytomegalovirus exposure and HLA in healthy donors. Whole-study context: Around 76% of roughly 400 genotyped donors fell in the Caucasian-associated ancestry cluster. Study results and caveats: Per published accounts, TCR beta sequences correctly predicted the HLA-A and HLA-B alleles of most subjects.

60 Vbeta and 13 Jbeta primers were used in PCR. The assay was immunoSEQ multiplex PCR, and TCRdb's table has in-frame clones only and misses some. The data hold roughly 100,000 clones, with 60% to 80% observed a single time. Trimming shortened V by 1 base and J by 3 bases, and 10 bases separated the two germline ends. CDR1 SGHDN and CDR2 FVKESK come from the germline V gene. This CDR3 has 14 residues. In the case of this clone: Antigen specificity is unknown.

V and J are TRBV14 and TRBJ2-7, with D perhaps matching TRBD1 (5 bases). Sequencing was done on a sample of PBMCs. The clonotype was recovered from a man in his 60s in good health and CMV-seropositive. Here the CDR3 reads CASSQVTGFYEQYF. The CDR3 DNA sequence: TGTGCCAGCAGCCAAGTCACAGGATTCTACGAGCAGTACTTC.